These 22 T cell receptor beta chains originate from one sample sequenced in a study of blood T cells in healthy people across ages. It was with a sample-barcoded 5' primer and a J-beta primer mix that a second PCR of roughly 7 to 12 cycles was run. TCRdb passed the 5' RACE reads through MiXCR, listing each CDR3 protein once. The repertoire holds some 900,000 distinct CDR3 sequences, 40% to 60% seen once, with 10% to 15% in the top ten. The sequenced sample was blood. The source is a man aged 25-45 years in good health.

The chain combines TRBV3-1 with TRBJ2-7; a weak D match, TRBD2 (5 bases). The end of the DNA is better explained by TRBJ2-5, so the J call may be wrong. Germline CDR1 is LGHDT and CDR2 is YNNKEL (reference sequence). This CDR3 has 12 amino acids. DNA of the CDR3: TGTGCCAGCAGACCAGCTGCGGGGACCCAGTACTTC. Residues: CASRPAAGTQYF.

This rearrangement joins TRBV5-1 to TRBJ2-3; 11 bases line up with TRBD1. Germline V CDR1 and CDR2: SGHRS, YFSETQ. The CDR3 runs to 16 residues. Trimming at V came to 4 bases and at J to 2 bases, leaving 6 bases not matched to a gene. This chain's CDR3 is CASSGGQGASTDTQYF. The CDR3 bases are TGCGCCAGCAGCGGCGGACAGGGGGCCTCCACAGATACGCAGTATTTT.

The chain couples TRBV20-1 to TRBJ1-2, with 7 positions matching TRBD1. V lost 5 bases and J lost 6; bases outside the gene matches: 3. The CDR3 contains 11 residues. Germline V gene sequence: CDR1 DFQATT, CDR2 SNEGSKA (reference sequence). This chain's CDR3 is CSADRVDGYTF. The CDR3 DNA reads TGCAGTGCTGACAGGGTGGATGGCTACACCTTC.

This clonotype was found a few times. V usage is TRBV29-1 and J usage is TRBJ2-1; 9 nucleotides line up with TRBD2. With 2 bases clipped from V and 9 bases from J, the junction kept 11 bases outside the gene matches. Germline assignment: CDR1 SQVTM and CDR2 ANQGSEA. The CDR3 consists of 15 residues. In DNA, the CDR3 is TGCAGCGTTGAAAGGACTAGCGCCTTATTGGGTGAGCAGTTCTTC. Translation: CSVERTSALLGEQFF.

The chain links TRBV15 to TRBJ2-5, with D maybe TRBD1 (5 bases). Trimming removed 9 bases at V and 5 bases at J, with 7 bases between. Germline CDR1 and CDR2: LNHNV and YYDKDF (reference sequence). The CDR3 loop spans 10 amino acids. The CDR3 here is CATGPETQYF. In nucleotides, the CDR3 is TGTGCCACGGGGCCGGAGACCCAGTACTTC.

This clonotype has more than one count but fewer than ten. This CDR3 reads CASNPPGDRKETQYF. Here the CDR3 DNA reads TGTGCCAGCAATCCTCCAGGGGATAGGAAGGAGACCCAGTACTTC. The chain recombines TRBV6-6 with TRBJ2-7, with D maybe TRBD1 (6 bases). The end of the DNA fits TRBJ2-5 better, so the J call may be wrong. This CDR3 has 15 amino acids. Looked up from germline, CDR1 is MNHNY and CDR2 is SVGAGI (reference sequence).

The V gene is TRBV27, the J gene TRBJ2-1, with D tentatively TRBD1 or TRBD2 (5 bases each). Germline V gene lookup returns CDR1 MNHEY and CDR2 SMNVEV (reference sequence). V shed 6 bases and J shed 13 bases, with 16 bases lying between them. The CDR3 runs to 12 residues. This CDR3 is CASSMPPRGQFF. For the CDR3, the DNA is TGTGCCAGCAGCATGCCCCCCCGGGGCCAGTTCTTC.

This clonotype was counted ten times or more. The chain uses TRBV20-1 and TRBJ2-7; D assignment may be TRBD1 or TRBD2 (6 bases each). The V gene's germline CDR1 is DFQATT and CDR2 SNEGSKA (reference sequence). The CDR3 runs 14 residues. The V end was cut by 2 bases, the J end by 1 base, with 12 bases between. The CDR3 nucleotides read TGCAGTGCTAGAACCGGGGGCGATTCCTACGAGCAGTACTTC. Protein sequence: CSARTGGDSYEQYF.

Only a few counts were recorded for this clonotype. For the CDR3, the DNA is TGTGCCAGCAGCCAATCCGGGGCTTCCTACGAGCAGTACTTC. The encoded protein is CASSQSGASYEQYF. V and J are TRBV7-2 and TRBJ2-7; tentatively, D is TRBD1 or TRBD2 (5 bases each). Germline V gives CDR1 SGHTA, CDR2 FQGNSA. The CDR3 spans 14 residues. Between the trimmed V and J ends, which lost 5 bases and 1 base, there was a span of 12 bases. Together with reference TRBV7-2 and TRBJ2-7, the CDR3 gives the full variable domain: GAGVSQSPSNKVTEKGKDVELRCDPISGHTALYWYRQSLGQGLEFLIYFQGNSAPDKSGLPSDRFSAERTGGSVSTLTIQRTQQEDSAVYLCASSQSGASYEQYFGPGTRLTVT.

This clonotype was counted between two and nine times. This chain connects TRBV27 to TRBJ2-1, with 9 nucleotides matching TRBD1. V was pared by 2 bases and J by 5 bases, with 4 bases of the junction left unmatched. CDR1 MNHEY and CDR2 SMNVEV come from the germline V gene (reference sequence). The CDR3 spans 15 residues. This CDR3 is CASSLVGQGHNEQFF. The CDR3 DNA is TGTGCCAGCAGTTTAGTGGGACAGGGTCACAATGAGCAGTTCTTC.

The gene calls are TRBV12-3 or TRBV12-4 and TRBJ1-2; a possible D gene is TRBD1 (6 bases). CDR3 length: 14 residues. With 1 base removed from V and 6 bases from J, the gap between germline ends came to 12 bases. The CDR3 DNA follows: TGTGCCAGCAGTTTAGGTGTCAGGGGAAATGGCTACACCTTC. This codes for CASSLGVRGNGYTF.

This clonotype showed up just a few times. This sequence joins TRBV2 and TRBJ2-3; 7 bases match TRBD2. V shed 0 bases and J 2 bases; nucleotides not matched to a gene: 2. Looked up from germline, CDR1 is SNHLY and CDR2 is FYNNEI. This CDR3 has 15 residues. The CDR3 loop is CASSEASGYTDTQYF. The CDR3 DNA follows: TGTGCCAGCAGTGAAGCTAGCGGGTACACAGATACGCAGTATTTT.

This clonotype has more than one count but fewer than ten. The chain joins TRBV20-1 to TRBJ1-1, with D maybe TRBD1 (6 bases). CDR1 and CDR2 from the germline V gene are DFQATT and SNEGSKA (reference sequence). CDR3 length equals 14 residues. The V end lost 0 bases, the J end lost 1 base, and 9 bases lay between the germline ends. CDR3 bases: TGCAGTGCTAGAGAAGGACAGCCGAACACTGAAGCTTTCTTT. This sequence encodes CSAREGQPNTEAFF.

V usage is TRBV15 and J usage is TRBJ2-1, with 7 positions matching TRBD1. The V and J ends lost 5 bases and 13 bases, in that order; junction bases with no gene match: 17. CDR3 size: 15 residues. Looked up from germline, CDR1 is LNHNV and CDR2 is YYDKDF (reference sequence). The CDR3 here is CATSPRTGGQETQFF. The CDR3 DNA sequence: TGTGCCACCAGCCCCCGGACAGGAGGCCAAGAGACCCAGTTCTTC.

The V call is TRBV2, the J call TRBJ2-5; D might be TRBD2 (5 bases). V was shortened by 8 bases and J by 4 bases, with 17 bases between the two germline ends. The CDR3 is 14 residues long. Per the germline V gene, CDR1 is SNHLY and CDR2 is FYNNEI. This chain's CDR3 is CASQRSGMRETQYF. Written as DNA, the CDR3 is TGTGCCAGCCAGAGGTCGGGAATGAGAGAGACCCAGTACTTC.

The chain carries TRBV12-3 or TRBV12-4 and TRBJ2-3; maybe TRBD2 (5 bases). This CDR3 comprises 12 residues. V was pared by 6 bases and J by 8 bases, with 12 bases between. The CDR3 sequence is CASRLGVGTQYF. In DNA, the CDR3 is TGTGCCAGCAGATTGGGAGTGGGTACGCAGTATTTT.

A note on this clonotype: Just one base apart from a much larger clone, this may be a read error. This rearrangement joins TRBV4-2 to TRBJ2-3, with TRBD2 matching over 10 bases. CDR1 LGHNA and CDR2 YNFKEQ come from the germline V gene. The CDR3 has 16 residues. The CDR3 DNA is TGTGCCAGCAGCGAACAGCGGGGGGGGGCACCAGAGACGCAGTATTTT. Translating it yields CASSEQRGGAPETQYF.

CDR3 in DNA: TGTGCCAGCAGCGCTATTCTAGCGGGGGGGCACGAGACCCAGTACTTC. Encoded protein: CASSAILAGGHETQYF. V gene TRBV7-2 combines with J gene TRBJ2-5; 12 nucleotides agree with TRBD2. The V and J ends lost 5 bases and 5 bases, in that order; junction bases with no gene match: 9. CDR3 length: 16 residues. From germline, CDR1 is SGHTA and CDR2 FQGNSA.

This clonotype was counted ten times or more. The chain carries TRBV3-1 and TRBJ1-5, with D maybe TRBD1 (5 bases). Germline lookup yields CDR1 LGHDT and CDR2 YNNKEL (reference sequence). V lost 1 base and J 3 bases, leaving 10 bases between the germline ends. The CDR3 contains 15 residues. CDR3 protein: CASSQGRQPNQPQHF. Written as DNA, the CDR3 is TGTGCCAGCAGCCAAGGCCGACAGCCCAATCAGCCCCAGCATTTT.

The chain links TRBV12-3 or TRBV12-4 to TRBJ2-1, with D maybe TRBD1 (5 bases). This CDR3 contains 14 residues. V dropped 7 bases and J dropped 7 bases, with 17 bases sitting between them. The CDR3 DNA follows: TGTGCCAGCACACCCAGGGAAGTGGGGAATGAGCAGTTCTTC. Encoded protein: CASTPREVGNEQFF.

Of note for this clonotype: Just one base apart from a much larger clone, this may be a read error. The chain couples TRBV20-1 to TRBJ2-3; 7 nucleotides line up with TRBD1. Germline CDR1 reads DFQATT; CDR2 reads SNEGSKA (reference sequence). V shed 6 bases and J 0 bases; nucleotides not matched to a gene: 6. The CDR3 loop spans 14 amino acids. The CDR3 sequence: CSAKGAVSTDTQYF. In nucleotides, the CDR3 is TGCAGTGCGAAGGGGGCAGTCAGCACAGATACGCAGTATTTT.

The sample holds a few counts of this clonotype. The rearrangement uses TRBV4-2 and TRBJ2-3; tentatively, D is TRBD2 (5 bases). V dropped 4 bases and J dropped 2 bases, with 13 bases sitting between them. The CDR3 consists of 15 residues. Germline V gene sequence: CDR1 LGHNA, CDR2 YNFKEQ. CDR3 nucleotide sequence: TGTGCCAGCAGCCCCGGATCAGCGGACACAGATACGCAGTATTTT. Protein: CASSPGSADTDTQYF.